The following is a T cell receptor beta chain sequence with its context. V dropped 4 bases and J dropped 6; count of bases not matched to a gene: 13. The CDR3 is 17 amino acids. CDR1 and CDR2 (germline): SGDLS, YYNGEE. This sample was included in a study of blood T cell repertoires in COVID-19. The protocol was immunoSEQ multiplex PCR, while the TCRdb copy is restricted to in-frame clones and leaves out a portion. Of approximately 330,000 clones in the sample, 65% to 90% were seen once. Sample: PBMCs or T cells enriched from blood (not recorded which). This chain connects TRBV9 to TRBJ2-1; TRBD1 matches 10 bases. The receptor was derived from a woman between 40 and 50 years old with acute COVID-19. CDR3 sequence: CASSSIPRTGGSNEQFF. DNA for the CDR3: TGTGCCAGCAGCTCCATACCTCGGACAGGGGGGAGCAATGAGCAGTTCTTC.